The 26 T cell receptor beta chains below were found in one sample sequenced in a study of cytomegalovirus exposure and HLA in healthy donors. Primers included in the PCR were 60 Vbeta and 13 Jbeta primers. Method: immunoSEQ multiplex PCR; TCRdb's copy keeps in-frame clones and lacks some. The sample includes about 160,000 clones, about 80% of them seen just once. Sequencing was done on a sample of PBMCs. The receptors here all came from a man aged 18 to 29 in good health and CMV-seropositive.

Comments on this clone: One junction end disagrees with the germline gene, perhaps due to a read error. The rearrangement uses TRBV7-7 and TRBJ2-2, with 10 nucleotides matching TRBD1. CDR3 length: 15 amino acids. Germline V gene data show CDR1 as SSHAT and CDR2 as FNYEAQ (reference sequence). CDR3: CASSWGTGEAGELFF. Written as DNA, the CDR3 is TGTGCTAGCAGCTGGGGGACAGGGGAGGCCGGGGAGCTGTTTTTT.

V gene TRBV7-9 combines with J gene TRBJ2-2; 7 nucleotides agree with TRBD2. Germline values: CDR1 SEHNR, CDR2 FQNEAQ (reference sequence). The CDR3 has 16 amino acids. J lost 5 bases, V lost 3 bases, and 9 bases had no gene match. Here the CDR3 reads CASSFRDLAVTGELFF. CDR3 in DNA: TGTGCCAGCAGCTTTCGGGATCTAGCGGTTACCGGGGAGCTGTTTTTT. The full variable domain, completed using reference TRBV7-9 and TRBJ2-2, is DTGVSQNPRHKITKRGQNVTFRCDPISEHNRLYWYRQTLGQGPEFLTYFQNEAQLEKSRLLSDRFSAERPKGSFSTLEIQRTEQGDSAMYLCASSFRDLAVTGELFFGEGSRLTVL.

This chain links TRBV7-9 with TRBJ2-2; D is possibly TRBD1 (5 bases). CDR3 size: 15 residues. Trimming shortened V by 7 bases and J by 5 bases, and 17 bases separated the two germline ends. CDR1 is SEHNR and CDR2 is FQNEAQ in the germline V gene (reference sequence). CDR3 sequence reads: CASKGVQSRTGELFF. The DNA of the CDR3 is TGTGCCAGCAAAGGGGTGCAATCTCGAACCGGGGAGCTGTTTTTT.

This clone was counted a few times. V and J are TRBV7-2 and TRBJ1-1, with TRBD1 identical over 9 bases. The CDR3 is made up of 15 amino acids. Germline lookup yields CDR1 SGHTA and CDR2 FQGNSA. V lost 6 bases, J lost 4 bases, and 9 bases stayed unmatched. CDR3 loop: CASRISWTGVTEAFF. The CDR3 bases are TGTGCCAGCAGAATCAGTTGGACAGGGGTCACTGAAGCTTTCTTT.

In this sample, this clone turned up a few times. V usage is TRBV7-8 and J usage is TRBJ2-5; D is possibly TRBD1 (6 bases). Germline lookup yields CDR1 SGHVS and CDR2 FQNEAQ. CDR3 length equals 14 residues. Deletions cut 1 base from V and 3 bases from J, with 9 bases between. In nucleotides, the CDR3 is TGTGCCAGCAGCTTAGGTCACAGGGAAGAGACCCAGTACTTC. Its translation is CASSLGHREETQYF.

The chain carries TRBV4-3 and TRBJ1-4, with D uncertain. CDR3 length: 15 residues. V was trimmed by 4 bases and J by 3 bases, leaving 12 bases between them. Germline V gene lookup returns CDR1 LGHNA and CDR2 YSLEER. CDR3 residues: CASSPALAPNEKLFF. CDR3 DNA: TGCGCCAGCAGCCCAGCGCTGGCTCCTAATGAAAAACTGTTTTTT.

The chain combines TRBV7-2 with TRBJ2-7; weak D call: TRBD2 (6 bases). Trimming left V 5 bases short and J 2 bases short, with 13 bases between. Germline V gene lookup returns CDR1 SGHTA and CDR2 FQGNSA. This CDR3 comprises 14 residues. The CDR3 DNA reads as TGTGCCAGCAGCGACCGGGGGACCACCTACGAGCAGTACTTC. Amino acids: CASSDRGTTYEQYF.

This rearrangement joins TRBV6-5 to TRBJ2-3, with D possibly TRBD2 on 5 matching bases. The ends were cut back, 4 bases at V and 1 base at J, with 12 bases in the middle. The CDR3 covers 15 residues. CDR1 and CDR2 (germline): MNHEY, SVGAGI. CDR3 DNA sequence: TGTGCCAGCAGTTCCCTCAGGCGGGGCACAGATACGCAGTATTTT. Translated, it gives CASSSLRRGTDTQYF.

The CDR3 region is CASSELRGANNEQFF. As DNA, the CDR3 is TGTGCCAGCAGTGAACTGCGGGGGGCGAACAATGAGCAGTTCTTC. The genes are TRBV2 and TRBJ2-1, with TRBD2 matching 8 bases. CDR3 length: 15 residues. Germline-derived CDR1 and CDR2 are SNHLY and FYNNEI. V trimming: 2 bases; J trimming: 5 bases; junction bases outside the gene matches: 5.

This chain joins TRBV10-2 and TRBJ2-7; D is possibly TRBD1 (6 bases). CDR1 and CDR2 (germline): WSHSY, SAAADI. V dropped 2 bases and J dropped 2 bases, with 13 bases sitting between them. The CDR3 runs 15 residues. CDR3 in amino acids: CASSETRQDPYEQYF. The DNA for the CDR3 is TGCGCCAGCAGTGAGACGAGACAGGACCCCTACGAGCAGTACTTC.

There are a few counts of this clone. V and J are TRBV15 and TRBJ2-3; possibly TRBD2 for D (6 bases). Germline CDR1 is LNHNV and CDR2 is YYDKDF (reference sequence). V gave up 4 bases and J gave up 6 bases, with 11 bases separating them. CDR3 length equals 13 residues. The CDR3 here is CATSKTSSDTQYF. For the CDR3, the DNA is TGTGCCACCAGCAAGACTAGTAGCGATACGCAGTATTTT.

V gene TRBV5-6 combines with J gene TRBJ1-4, with D perhaps TRBD1 (5 bases). V was trimmed by 0 bases and J by 0 bases, leaving 12 bases between them. CDR1 and CDR2 (germline): SGHDT, YYEEEE. This CDR3 has 17 residues. CDR3 protein: CASSLAWQGATNEKLFF. The CDR3 bases are TGTGCCAGCAGCTTGGCCTGGCAGGGTGCAACTAATGAAAAACTGTTTTTT.

The chain is built from TRBV9 and TRBJ2-5; tentatively, D is TRBD2 (7 bases). Germline V gene data show CDR1 as SGDLS and CDR2 as YYNGEE. The CDR3 has 16 residues. V lost 0 bases, J lost 5 bases, and 17 bases lay in between. CDR3: CASSVASRGGRETQYF. Here the CDR3 DNA reads TGTGCCAGCAGCGTAGCCTCGAGGGGGGGCCGGGAGACCCAGTACTTC.

V gene TRBV29-1 combines with J gene TRBJ1-2; 8 bases are a match to TRBD1. The CDR3 consists of 14 residues. Germline V gene lookup returns CDR1 SQVTM and CDR2 ANQGSEA. Germline trimming cut 5 bases from V and 4 bases from J; bases unmatched to any gene: 9. This CDR3 reads CSVLDRVQTYGYTF. CDR3 DNA sequence: TGCAGCGTTTTGGACAGGGTGCAAACCTATGGCTACACCTTC.

The sample holds a few counts of this clone. The rearrangement links TRBV5-4 to TRBJ1-1; D gene unclear. CDR3 length: 14 amino acids. Germline CDR1 SGHNT, CDR2 YYREEE (reference sequence). V gave up 5 bases and J gave up 1 base, with 12 bases separating them. This CDR3 reads CASSPTGKNTEAFF. The CDR3 DNA sequence: TGTGCCAGCAGTCCAACGGGAAAGAACACTGAAGCTTTCTTT.

This chain uses TRBV4-2 with TRBJ1-2; D may be TRBD1 (6 bases). This CDR3 contains 15 residues. Germline assignment: CDR1 LGHNA and CDR2 YNFKEQ. V lost 2 bases and J lost 4, with 14 bases in between. As DNA, the CDR3 is TGTGCCAGCAGCCAAATAACCACAGGGACCTATGGCTACACCTTC. Translation gives CASSQITTGTYGYTF.

This sequence joins TRBV7-2 and TRBJ2-1; maybe TRBD1 (6 bases). The CDR3 runs to 15 residues. V was shortened by 2 bases and J by 2 bases, with 10 bases between the two germline ends. The germline V gene has CDR1 SGHTA and CDR2 FQGNSA. For the CDR3, the DNA is TGTGCCAGCAGCTTACCAGGGGTTACCTACAATGAGCAGTTCTTC. This translates into CASSLPGVTYNEQFF.

The chain combines TRBV7-2 with TRBJ2-1, with D maybe TRBD2 (6 bases). Germline assignment: CDR1 SGHTA and CDR2 FQGNSA. The CDR3 is 14 residues long. V gave up 4 bases and J gave up 6 bases, with 13 bases separating them. This CDR3 is CASSWGTGGNEQFF. The CDR3 DNA reads TGTGCCAGCAGCTGGGGGACTGGGGGCAATGAGCAGTTCTTC. Full variable domain (remainder filled in from reference TRBV7-2 and TRBJ2-1): GAGVSQSPSNKVTEKGKDVELRCDPISGHTALYWYRQSLGQGLEFLIYFQGNSAPDKSGLPSDRFSAERTGGSVSTLTIQRTQQEDSAVYLCASSWGTGGNEQFFGPGTRLTVL.

This sequence joins TRBV18 and TRBJ2-3; a possible D gene is TRBD1 (6 bases). Per germline, CDR1 KGHSH and CDR2 LQKENI. The CDR3 covers 13 residues. Trimming pared 6 bases from V and 2 bases from J, leaving 9 bases between. The CDR3: CASSGTNTDTQYF. DNA of the CDR3: TGTGCCAGCTCCGGGACAAACACAGATACGCAGTATTTT.

This chain connects TRBV7-9 to TRBJ2-2, with 7 bases aligning to TRBD1. Trimming removed 1 base from V and 4 bases from J; junction bases left unmatched: 9. Germline values: CDR1 SEHNR, CDR2 FQNEAQ (reference sequence). The CDR3 runs to 17 residues. The CDR3 loop reads CASSLGSAQGPTGELFF. The CDR3 DNA follows: TGTGCCAGCAGCTTAGGGTCCGCACAGGGGCCCACCGGGGAGCTGTTTTTT.

The chain joins TRBV28 to TRBJ2-2; 13 nucleotides agree with TRBD2. This CDR3 spans 19 amino acids. CDR1 is MDHEN and CDR2 is SYDVKM in the germline V gene. V gave up 3 bases and J gave up 7 bases; unmatched junction bases: 14. The CDR3 nucleotides read TGTGCCAGCAGTTTCCACGGACTAGCGGGAGACGGGGGTAGCGGGGAGCTGTTTTTT. Translated: CASSFHGLAGDGGSGELFF.

Comments on this clone: Because it lacks the conserved phenylalanine or tryptophan at the end, this CDR3 is likely a read error. The chain has TRBV11-2 and TRBJ1-6; 7 bases agree with TRBD1. The CDR3 is 14 residues long. The V gene's germline CDR1 is SGHAT and CDR2 FQNNGV. V was clipped by 5 bases and J by 6 bases; unmatched bases: 4. The CDR3 DNA is TGTGCCAGCAGCCTGGGGGACAGTAATTCACCCCTCCACCTT. It translates to CASSLGDSNSPLHL.

The chain joins TRBV28 to TRBJ1-1, with D perhaps TRBD1 (6 bases). The CDR3 covers 14 residues. CDR1 is MDHEN, CDR2 SYDVKM, per germline. V shed 4 bases and J shed 11 bases, with 20 bases lying between them. The CDR3 DNA reads as TGTGCCAGCAGTTCGACAGGCCAGACAATGTATGCTTTCTTT. Protein product: CASSSTGQTMYAFF.

The chain employs TRBV28 and TRBJ1-2; D might be TRBD1 (5 bases). Germline V lookup: CDR1 MDHEN, CDR2 SYDVKM. Trimming stripped 4 bases from V and 4 bases from J, with 7 bases between. There are 12 residues in the CDR3. CDR3 sequence (DNA): TGTGCCAGCAGTTCCAGGGCCTATGGCTACACCTTC. Translation gives CASSSRAYGYTF.

The chain carries TRBV5-1 and TRBJ2-3; possible D gene TRBD2, 5 bases. Germline CDR1 and CDR2: SGHRS and YFSETQ. The CDR3 totals 16 residues. Trimming cost V 1 base and J 2 bases, with 14 bases left between them. The CDR3 loop reads CASSLTRADITDTQYF. In DNA form, the CDR3 reads TGCGCCAGCAGCTTGACTAGGGCCGATATCACAGATACGCAGTATTTT.

The chain combines TRBV6-1 with TRBJ1-6; 7 positions match TRBD1. The CDR3 is 13 residues long. Germline values: CDR1 MNHNS, CDR2 SASEGT. Losses at the gene ends were 10 bases for V and 10 bases for J; bases not matched to a gene: 10. The CDR3 DNA reads as TGTGCCACCGGAGACAGGGTAGCCTCACCCCTCCACTTT. It is translated as CATGDRVASPLHF.